This T cell receptor (beta chain) was captured in a study of blood T cell repertoires in COVID-19. Study details: From the United States, Italy and Spain came samples of acute and convalescent COVID-19. Sample material is recorded as cDNA or gDNA derived from T cells, B-cell-depleted T cells, or PBMCs.

CDR3 length equals 15 residues. Unmatched junction bases numbered 9, after V lost 3 bases and J lost 7 bases. CDR1 SGHAT and CDR2 FQNNGV come from the germline V gene. Methods used by the authors: Amplified reference gene primers provided the basis for estimating nucleated cell counts. Clones were read by immunoSEQ multiplex PCR, and TCRdb kept only the in-frame ones, dropping some. V, J and clone size derive from that table, while D and trimming were established from the DNA sequence. The profile covers roughly 52,000 clones, with approximately 90% appearing a single time and 3% to 5% taken by the ten largest.

The J gene is TRBJ1-1, the V gene TRBV11-2; the match to TRBD1 covers 9 bases. Material: peripheral blood. The sequence came from a man aged 45-60 years with acute or convalescent COVID-19. In nucleotides, the CDR3 is TGTGCCAGCAGCTTCCCGGGACAGGGTAAGATTGAAGCTTTCTTT. Its protein is CASSFPGQGKIEAFF.